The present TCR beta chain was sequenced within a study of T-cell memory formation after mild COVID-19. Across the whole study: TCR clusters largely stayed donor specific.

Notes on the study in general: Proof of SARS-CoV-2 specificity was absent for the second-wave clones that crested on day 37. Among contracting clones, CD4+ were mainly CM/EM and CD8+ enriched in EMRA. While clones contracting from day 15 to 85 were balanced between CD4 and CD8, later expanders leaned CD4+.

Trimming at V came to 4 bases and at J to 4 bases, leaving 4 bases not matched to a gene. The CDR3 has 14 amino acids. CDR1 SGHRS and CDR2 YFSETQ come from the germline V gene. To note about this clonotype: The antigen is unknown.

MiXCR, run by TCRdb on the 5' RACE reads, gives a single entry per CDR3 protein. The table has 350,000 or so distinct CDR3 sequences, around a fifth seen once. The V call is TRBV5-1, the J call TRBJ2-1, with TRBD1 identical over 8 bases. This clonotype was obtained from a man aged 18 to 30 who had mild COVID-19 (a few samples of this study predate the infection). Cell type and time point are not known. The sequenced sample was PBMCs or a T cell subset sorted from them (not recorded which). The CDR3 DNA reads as TGCGCCAGCAGCCCCAGGGGGCTTTACAATGAGCAGTTCTTC. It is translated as CASSPRGLYNEQFF.